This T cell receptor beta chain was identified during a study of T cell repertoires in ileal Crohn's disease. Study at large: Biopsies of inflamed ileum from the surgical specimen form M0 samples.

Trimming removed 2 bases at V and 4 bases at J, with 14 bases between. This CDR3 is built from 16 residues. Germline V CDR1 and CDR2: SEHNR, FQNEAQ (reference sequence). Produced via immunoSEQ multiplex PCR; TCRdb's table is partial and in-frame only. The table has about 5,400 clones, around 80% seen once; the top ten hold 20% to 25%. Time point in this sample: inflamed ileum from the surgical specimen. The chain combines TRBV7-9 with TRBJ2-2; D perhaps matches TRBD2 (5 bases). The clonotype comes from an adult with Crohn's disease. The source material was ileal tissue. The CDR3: CASSLPRPGSTGELFF. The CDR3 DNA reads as TGTGCCAGCAGCTTACCACGTCCTGGGAGCACCGGGGAGCTGTTTTTT.